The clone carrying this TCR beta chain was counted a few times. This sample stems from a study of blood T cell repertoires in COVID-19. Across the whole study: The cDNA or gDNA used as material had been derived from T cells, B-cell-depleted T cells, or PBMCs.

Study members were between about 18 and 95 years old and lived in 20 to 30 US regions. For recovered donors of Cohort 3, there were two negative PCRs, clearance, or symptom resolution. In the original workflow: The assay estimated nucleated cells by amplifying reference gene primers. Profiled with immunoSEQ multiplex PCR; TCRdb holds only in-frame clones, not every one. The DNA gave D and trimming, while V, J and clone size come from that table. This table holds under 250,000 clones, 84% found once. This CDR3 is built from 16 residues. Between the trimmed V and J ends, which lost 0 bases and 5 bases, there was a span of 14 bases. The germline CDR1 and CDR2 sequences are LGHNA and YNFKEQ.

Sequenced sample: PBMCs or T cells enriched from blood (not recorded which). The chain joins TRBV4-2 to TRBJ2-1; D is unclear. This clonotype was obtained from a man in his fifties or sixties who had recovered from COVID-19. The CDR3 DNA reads TGTGCCAGCAGCCAAGATTTAATAGTAGCAAACAATGAGCAGTTCTTC. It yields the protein CASSQDLIVANNEQFF.